This TCR beta chain comes out of a study of vaccination effects on CD4 cells after COVID-19. V lost 5 bases and J 4 bases, leaving 11 bases between the germline ends. Germline loops: CDR1 MDHEN, CDR2 SYDVKM. CDR3 length equals 13 residues. The study, taken as a whole, reports: Among infection- and vaccine-induced clones, marked clonal contraction occurred late after vaccination. Few convalescent patients were included, and no early post-infection timepoints were sampled.

Ahead of sequencing, the ViraFEST assay grew antigen-specific CD4+ T cells using viral peptide pools. CD4+ T cells were isolated after around 10 days of culture. None of the vaccinated had previously contracted SARS-CoV-2, and their nucleocapsid antibodies tested negative. Peptides at about 10 ug/ml and IL-2 at about 9.3 IU/ml were added to a few million PBMC per well. A half-volume exchange with IL-2 medium occurred on days 3 and 7. With regard to this clone: What it recognizes is unknown.

Assay used: immunoSEQ multiplex PCR; TCRdb lists only in-frame clones, some missing. The data show about 34,000 clones, 60% to 75% seen once. The starting material was CD4+ T cells from PBMCs cultured with HCoV-OC43 spike peptides, obtained before COVID-19 vaccination. Subset indicated: HCoV-OC43 spike overlapping peptide pool stimulation. This receptor was taken from a human donor who received a COVID-19 vaccine. The V call is TRBV28, the J call TRBJ1-1, with TRBD1 as a possible D gene (6 bases). In nucleotides, the CDR3 is TGTGCCAGCAGTGGGGGAGGGGGCACTGAAGCTTTCTTT. It translates to CASSGGGGTEAFF.